These 15 T cell receptor beta chains were all obtained from the same sample, sequenced in a study of long-term antiretroviral therapy in people with HIV. This was the immunoSEQ v3.0 assay at survey level. Generated by immunoSEQ multiplex PCR, the TCRdb table keeps only in-frame clones and is missing some. The sample contains 20,000 to 25,000 clones, approximately 82% of which appear only once. The sequenced sample was unsorted PBMCs, obtained at the start of antiretroviral therapy. The receptors originated from a man in his fifties or sixties with HIV.

The V and J genes are TRBV6-6 and TRBJ2-1, with D perhaps matching TRBD2 (6 bases). The CDR3 has 13 residues. Per germline, CDR1 MNHNY and CDR2 SVGAGI (reference sequence). Trimming stripped 6 bases from V and 5 bases from J, with 11 bases between. The CDR3 nucleotides read TGTGCCAGCAGCGGGGGTTGGGACAATGAGCAGTTCTTC. This codes for CASSGGWDNEQFF.

The chain carries TRBV7-9 and TRBJ2-7; D might be TRBD1 (6 bases). Germline V gene sequence: CDR1 SEHNR, CDR2 FQNEAQ (reference sequence). The CDR3 totals 13 residues. V was trimmed by 5 bases and J by 2 bases, leaving 10 bases between them. CDR3 sequence reads: CASSPGQTYEQYF. The CDR3 bases are TGTGCCAGCAGCCCCGGACAGACCTACGAGCAGTACTTC.

The chain uses TRBV5-1 and TRBJ1-1; D uncertain. V was clipped by 0 bases and J by 0 bases, with 3 bases between them. The CDR3 runs to 13 residues. CDR1 and CDR2 from the germline V gene are SGHRS and YFSETQ. CDR3 sequence: CASSLGLNTEAFF. As DNA, the CDR3 is TGCGCCAGCAGCTTGGGTCTGAACACTGAAGCTTTCTTT.

The chain links TRBV30 to TRBJ2-6, with 7 bases identical to TRBD1. CDR3 length equals 19 residues. V lost 3 bases, J lost 0 bases, and 14 bases stayed unmatched. CDR1 is GTSNPN and CDR2 is SVGIG in the germline V gene (reference sequence). CDR3 bases: TGTGCCTGGAGCCCCTTTCAGGGGGACCTCTTCTCTGGGGCCAACGTCCTGACTTTC. As protein: CAWSPFQGDLFSGANVLTF.

This clone was seen only a few times. V gene TRBV30 combines with J gene TRBJ1-5, with TRBD1 matching over 7 bases. The CDR3 runs 14 residues. The J segment lost 5 bases and the V segment lost 3 bases, leaving 7 bases of the junction unmatched. Germline V gives CDR1 GTSNPN, CDR2 SVGIG (reference sequence). CDR3 DNA sequence: TGTGCCTGGAGCGTCCGGGACAGCGATCAGCCCCAGCATTTT. The encoded protein is CAWSVRDSDQPQHF. The variable domain in full, with the rest retrieved from reference TRBV30 and TRBJ1-5, is SQTIHQWPATLVQPVGSPLSLECTVEGTSNPNLYWYRQAAGRGLQLLFYSVGIGQISSEVPQNLSASRPQDRQFILSSKKLLLSDSGFYLCAWSVRDSDQPQHFGDGTRLSIL.

This rearrangement joins TRBV14 to TRBJ1-2, with 8 positions matching TRBD1. The germline gives CDR1 SGHDN, CDR2 FVKESK. The CDR3 has 14 amino acids. Germline trimming cut 6 bases from V and 6 bases from J; bases unmatched to any gene: 9. CDR3 protein: CASRPRQGQHGYTF. The CDR3 DNA follows: TGTGCCAGCAGACCAAGACAGGGGCAACATGGCTACACCTTC.

CDR3 amino acids: CASSLLGQGAGQPQHF. The CDR3 bases are TGTGCCAGCAGTTTATTGGGGCAGGGGGCTGGGCAGCCCCAGCATTTT. The chain joins TRBV28 to TRBJ1-5, with 8 bases matching TRBD1. Germline lookup yields CDR1 MDHEN and CDR2 SYDVKM. The CDR3 runs 16 residues. The V gene end was trimmed by 1 base and the J gene end by 7 bases; junction bases not matched to a gene: 9. The whole variable domain, filled in from reference TRBV28 and TRBJ1-5, reads DVKVTQSSRYLVKRTGEKVFLECVQDMDHENMFWYRQDPGLGLRLIYFSYDVKMKEKGDIPEGYSVSREKKERFSLILESASTNQTSMYLCASSLLGQGAGQPQHFGDGTRLSIL.

This chain uses TRBV18 with TRBJ2-7, with a weak D call TRBD2 (6 bases). The length of the CDR3 is 15 residues. Looked up from germline, CDR1 is KGHSH and CDR2 is LQKENI. Trimming took 2 bases from V and 0 from J, leaving 11 bases between them. This CDR3 is CASSPSGGDSYEQYF. The CDR3 DNA reads TGTGCCAGCTCACCATCTGGCGGGGACTCCTACGAGCAGTACTTC.

The chain has TRBV30 and TRBJ2-1; D ambiguous. Per germline, CDR1 GTSNPN and CDR2 SVGIG (reference sequence). The CDR3 has 14 amino acids. Trimming removed 0 bases from V and 7 bases from J, with 13 bases in between. The CDR3 DNA follows: TGTGCCTGGAGTGTCGGTTTTGGGCGTAATGAGCAGTTCTTC. This encodes CAWSVGFGRNEQFF.

The CDR3 protein is CASSPGISGANEQFF. DNA for the CDR3: TGTGCCAGCTCACCCGGGATTAGCGGGGCAAATGAGCAGTTCTTC. The V call is TRBV18, the J call TRBJ2-1; 8 bases are shared with TRBD2. Germline trimming cut 3 bases from V and 7 bases from J; bases unmatched to any gene: 8. The CDR3 is 15 amino acids. Looked up from germline, CDR1 is KGHSH and CDR2 is LQKENI.

The rearrangement joins TRBV23-1 to TRBJ1-2; weak D call: TRBD1 (5 bases). TRBV23-1 is identified as an open reading frame with a role that is uncertain. The CDR3 covers 13 residues. The ends were cut back, 4 bases at V and 8 bases at J, with 14 bases in the middle. DNA of the CDR3: TGCGCCAGCAGTCCCCCGCGAGGGGACGGCTACACCTTC. Translating it yields CASSPPRGDGYTF.

The CDR3 DNA follows: TGTGCCTGGAGCCAACTAAACAGGGGAGGCTACACCTTC. Protein sequence: CAWSQLNRGGYTF. The J gene is TRBJ1-2, the V gene TRBV30, with 7 bases that match TRBD1. Germline V gives CDR1 GTSNPN, CDR2 SVGIG (reference sequence). This CDR3 spans 13 amino acids. The J segment lost 8 bases and the V segment lost 3 bases, leaving 9 bases of the junction unmatched.

V usage is TRBV12-5 and J usage is TRBJ1-2, with D unclear. Per the germline V gene, CDR1 is LGHNT and CDR2 is FRNRAP. This CDR3 is 17 amino acids long. V was trimmed by 0 bases and J by 6 bases, leaving 20 bases between them. In nucleotides, the CDR3 is TGTGCTAGTGGTTTGGTAAATTCGTCCGGCCCCCTCCATGGCTACACCTTC. This sequence encodes CASGLVNSSGPLHGYTF.

This chain uses TRBV13 with TRBJ1-5; D is unclear. This CDR3 region has 12 residues. Trimming took off 3 bases at V and 6 bases at J, with 6 bases between the two ends. Looked up from germline, CDR1 is PRHDT and CDR2 is FYEKMQ (reference sequence). In DNA form, the CDR3 reads TGTGCCAGCAGCTTTGCTGGTCAGCCCCAGCATTTT. Translated, it gives CASSFAGQPQHF.

This chain joins TRBV2 and TRBJ1-3, with D uncertain. Trimming shortened V by 0 bases and J by 0 bases, and 15 bases separated the two germline ends. The length of the CDR3 is 18 residues. Germline loops: CDR1 SNHLY, CDR2 FYNNEI. CDR3: CASSEAVRARFSGNTIYF. As DNA, the CDR3 is TGTGCCAGCAGTGAAGCGGTGAGGGCCCGTTTCTCTGGAAACACCATATATTTT.